Detailed here is one T cell receptor (beta chain). Antigen: not known. This specimen comes from a study of memory B cells and T cells in multiple sclerosis. Study-level results: Clone-set sizes differed between compartments, so shared clonotype counts needed normalization.

CFSE-dim autoproliferating and CFSE-high non-proliferating T cells from unstimulated culture were sequenced separately. Replicate wells were pooled after six to eight days of stimulus-free culture of some 55 million CFSE-labeled PBMCs. Without exogenous stimuli, around 0.5 uM CFSE-labeled PBMCs were cultured serum-free. The table came from immunoSEQ multiplex PCR; TCRdb's copy has only in-frame clones and leaves some out. The sample records approximately 47,000 clones, about four fifths being singletons. Trimming pared 7 bases from V and 3 bases from J, leaving 18 bases between. The CDR3 is made up of 14 amino acids. CDR1 is GTSNPN, CDR2 SVGIG, per germline (reference sequence).

The rearrangement links TRBV30 to TRBJ2-5, with D perhaps matching TRBD1 (5 bases). The sequenced material came from PBMCs from blood kept in culture. The receptor comes from a human donor with multiple sclerosis. Written as DNA, the CDR3 is TGTGCCTCTTCAAAAGGGGCGTTGGAAGAGACCCAGTACTTC. Amino acid sequence: CASSKGALEETQYF. Drawing the rest from reference TRBV30 and TRBJ2-5, the complete variable domain is SQTIHQWPATLVQPVGSPLSLECTVEGTSNPNLYWYRQAAGRGLQLLFYSVGIGQISSEVPQNLSASRPQDRQFILSSKKLLLSDSGFYLCASSKGALEETQYFGPGTRLLVL.